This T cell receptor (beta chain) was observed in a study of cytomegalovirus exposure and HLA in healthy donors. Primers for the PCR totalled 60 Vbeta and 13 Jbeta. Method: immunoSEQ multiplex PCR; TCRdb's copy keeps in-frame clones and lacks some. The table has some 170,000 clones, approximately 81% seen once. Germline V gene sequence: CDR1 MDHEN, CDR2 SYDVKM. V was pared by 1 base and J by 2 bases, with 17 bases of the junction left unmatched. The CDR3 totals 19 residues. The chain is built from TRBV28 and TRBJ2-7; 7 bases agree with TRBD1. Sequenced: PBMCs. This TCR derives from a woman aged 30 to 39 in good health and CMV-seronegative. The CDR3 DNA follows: TGTGCCAGCAGTTTATTTTTTCACGTCGGGACAGCCCCCGCCTACGAGCAGTACTTC. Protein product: CASSLFFHVGTAPAYEQYF.